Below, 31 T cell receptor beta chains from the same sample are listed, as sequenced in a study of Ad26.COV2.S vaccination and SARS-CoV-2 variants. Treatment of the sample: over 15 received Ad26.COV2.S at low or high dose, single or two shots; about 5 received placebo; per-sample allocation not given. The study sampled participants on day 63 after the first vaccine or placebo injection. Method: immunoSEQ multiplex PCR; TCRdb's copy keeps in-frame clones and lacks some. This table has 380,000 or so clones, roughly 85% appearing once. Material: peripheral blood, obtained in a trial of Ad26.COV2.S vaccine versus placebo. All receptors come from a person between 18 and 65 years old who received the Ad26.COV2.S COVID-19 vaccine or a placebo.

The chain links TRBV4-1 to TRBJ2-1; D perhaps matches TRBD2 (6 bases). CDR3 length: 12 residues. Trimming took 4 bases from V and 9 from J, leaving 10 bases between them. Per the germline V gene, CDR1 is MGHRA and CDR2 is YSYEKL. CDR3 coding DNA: TGCGCCAGCAGCCTTTTGGGGGGTGAGCAGTTCTTC. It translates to CASSLLGGEQFF.

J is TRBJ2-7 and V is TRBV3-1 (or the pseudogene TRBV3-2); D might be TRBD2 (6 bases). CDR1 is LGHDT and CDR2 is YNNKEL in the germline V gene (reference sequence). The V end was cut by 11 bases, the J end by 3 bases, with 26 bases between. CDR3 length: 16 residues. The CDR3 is CAAFDGGRLAVYEQYF. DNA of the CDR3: TGTGCCGCATTCGATGGAGGGCGCCTAGCCGTCTACGAGCAGTACTTC.

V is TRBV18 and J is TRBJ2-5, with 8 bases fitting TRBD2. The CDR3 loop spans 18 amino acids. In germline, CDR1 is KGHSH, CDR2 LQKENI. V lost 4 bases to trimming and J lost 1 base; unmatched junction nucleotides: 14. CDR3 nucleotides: TGTGCCAGCTCACGGTGGACCCCGGGAGCGGGGGCCCAAGAGACCCAGTACTTC. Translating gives CASSRWTPGAGAQETQYF.

In DNA, the CDR3 is TGTGCCAGCAGCTCCGGGGTTAAGGCGGGGGGCGACAAAAACATTCAGTACTTC. Protein product: CASSSGVKAGGDKNIQYF. The chain is built from TRBV7-2 and TRBJ2-4, with 8 bases identical to TRBD2. The CDR3 totals 18 residues. Germline V gene data show CDR1 as SGHTA and CDR2 as FQGNSA. The V segment lost 4 bases and the J segment 3 bases; nucleotides outside the gene matches: 14.

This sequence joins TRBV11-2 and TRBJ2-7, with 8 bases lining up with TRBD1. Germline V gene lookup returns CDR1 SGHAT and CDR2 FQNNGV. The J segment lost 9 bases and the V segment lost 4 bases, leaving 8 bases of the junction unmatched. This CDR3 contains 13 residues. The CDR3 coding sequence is TGTGCCAGCAGCTGGGTACTACAGGGGGTGCAGTACTTC. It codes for CASSWVLQGVQYF.

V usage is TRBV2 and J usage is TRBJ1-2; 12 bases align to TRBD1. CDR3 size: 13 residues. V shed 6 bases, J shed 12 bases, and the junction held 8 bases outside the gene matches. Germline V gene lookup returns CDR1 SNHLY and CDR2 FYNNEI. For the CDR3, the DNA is TGTGCCAGCAGCTCCGGGACAGGGGGCCAAAACACCTTC. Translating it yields CASSSGTGGQNTF.

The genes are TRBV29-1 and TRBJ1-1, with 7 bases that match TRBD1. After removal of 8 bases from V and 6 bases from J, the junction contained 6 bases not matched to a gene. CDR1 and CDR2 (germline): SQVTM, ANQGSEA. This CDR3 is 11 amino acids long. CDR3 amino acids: CSWGDSAEAFF. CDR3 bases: TGCAGCTGGGGGGACAGCGCTGAAGCTTTCTTT.

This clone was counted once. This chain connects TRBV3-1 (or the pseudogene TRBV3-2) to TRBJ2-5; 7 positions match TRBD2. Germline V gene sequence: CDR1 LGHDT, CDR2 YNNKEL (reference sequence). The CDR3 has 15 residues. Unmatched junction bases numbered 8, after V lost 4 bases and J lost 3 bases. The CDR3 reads CASSPPELAEETQYF. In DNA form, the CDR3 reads TGTGCCAGCAGCCCTCCGGAGCTAGCGGAAGAGACCCAGTACTTC.

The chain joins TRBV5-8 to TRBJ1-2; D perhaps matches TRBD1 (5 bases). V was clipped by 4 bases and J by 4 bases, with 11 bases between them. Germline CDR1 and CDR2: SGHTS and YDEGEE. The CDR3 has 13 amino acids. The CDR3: CASSEGPRYGYTF. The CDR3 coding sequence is TGTGCCAGCAGCGAGGGACCGCGCTATGGCTACACCTTC. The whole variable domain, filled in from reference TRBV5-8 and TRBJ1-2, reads EAGVTQSPTHLIKTRGQQATLRCSPISGHTSVYWYQQALGLGLQFLLWYDEGEERNRGNFPPRFSGRQFPNYSSELNVNALELEDSALYLCASSEGPRYGYTFGSGTRLTVV.

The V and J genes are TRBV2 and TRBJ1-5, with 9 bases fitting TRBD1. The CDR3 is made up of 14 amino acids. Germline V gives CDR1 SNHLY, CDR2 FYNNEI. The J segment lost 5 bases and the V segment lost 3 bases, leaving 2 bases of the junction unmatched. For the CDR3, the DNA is TGTGCCAGCAGTGACCGGACAGGGGATCAGCCCCAGCATTTT. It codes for CASSDRTGDQPQHF.

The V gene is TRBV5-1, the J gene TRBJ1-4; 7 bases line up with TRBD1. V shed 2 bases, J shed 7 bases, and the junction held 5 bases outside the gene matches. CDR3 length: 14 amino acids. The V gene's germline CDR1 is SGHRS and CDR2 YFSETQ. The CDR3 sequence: CASSLGTESEKLFF. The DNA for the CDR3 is TGCGCCAGCAGCTTAGGGACAGAATCTGAAAAACTGTTTTTT.

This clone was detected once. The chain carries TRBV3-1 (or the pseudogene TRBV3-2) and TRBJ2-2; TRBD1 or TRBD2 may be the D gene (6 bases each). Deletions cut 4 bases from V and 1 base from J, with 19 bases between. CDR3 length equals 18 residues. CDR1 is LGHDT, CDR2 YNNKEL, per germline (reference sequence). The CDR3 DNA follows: TGTGCCAGCAGCCCGACCGGGGGCGCAGTAAGGAACACCGGGGAGCTGTTTTTT. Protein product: CASSPTGGAVRNTGELFF.

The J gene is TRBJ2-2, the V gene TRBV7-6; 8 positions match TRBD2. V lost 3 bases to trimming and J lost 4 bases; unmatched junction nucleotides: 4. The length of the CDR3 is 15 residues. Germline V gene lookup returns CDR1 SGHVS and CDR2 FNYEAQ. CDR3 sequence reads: CASSFFLAGTGELFF. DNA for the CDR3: TGTGCCAGCAGCTTCTTTCTAGCGGGCACCGGGGAGCTGTTTTTT. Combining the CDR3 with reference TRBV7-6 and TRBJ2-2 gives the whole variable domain GAGVSQSPRYKVTKRGQDVALRCDPISGHVSLYWYRQALGQGPEFLTYFNYEAQQDKSGLPNDRFSAERPEGSISTLTIQRTEQRDSAMYRCASSFFLAGTGELFFGEGSRLTVL.

This CDR3 reads CASSRGTRNQPQHF. The CDR3, as DNA: TGTGCCAGTAGTAGGGGAACCCGCAATCAGCCCCAGCATTTT. This chain links TRBV19 with TRBJ1-5; no reliable D call. V shed 4 bases and J shed 2 bases, with 9 bases lying between them. This CDR3 is 14 amino acids long. Germline lookup yields CDR1 LNHDA and CDR2 SQIVND (reference sequence).

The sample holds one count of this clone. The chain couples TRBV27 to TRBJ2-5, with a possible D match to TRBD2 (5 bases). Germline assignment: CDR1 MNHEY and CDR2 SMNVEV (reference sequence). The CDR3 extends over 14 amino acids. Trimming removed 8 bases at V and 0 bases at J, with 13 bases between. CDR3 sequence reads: CASRDSLYQETQYF. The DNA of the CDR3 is TGTGCCAGCCGGGATTCACTTTACCAAGAGACCCAGTACTTC.

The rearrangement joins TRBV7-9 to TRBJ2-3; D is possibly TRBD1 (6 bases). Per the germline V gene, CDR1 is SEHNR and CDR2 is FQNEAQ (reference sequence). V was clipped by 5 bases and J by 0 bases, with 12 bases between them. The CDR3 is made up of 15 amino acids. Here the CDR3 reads CASSQRQASTDTQYF. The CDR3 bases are TGTGCCAGCAGCCAGCGACAGGCTAGCACAGATACGCAGTATTTT.

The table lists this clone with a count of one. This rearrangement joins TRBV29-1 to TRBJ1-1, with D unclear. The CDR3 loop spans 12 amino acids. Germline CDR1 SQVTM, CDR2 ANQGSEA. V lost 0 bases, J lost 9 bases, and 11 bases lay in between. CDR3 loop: CSVEEWEGKAFF. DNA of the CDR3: TGCAGCGTTGAAGAGTGGGAAGGGAAAGCTTTCTTT. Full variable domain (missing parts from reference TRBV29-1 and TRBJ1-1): SAVISQKPSRDICQRGTSLTIQCQVDSQVTMMFWYRQQPGQSLTLIATANQGSEATYESGFVIDKFPISRPNLTFSTLTVSNMSPEDSSIYLCSVEEWEGKAFFGQGTRLTVV.

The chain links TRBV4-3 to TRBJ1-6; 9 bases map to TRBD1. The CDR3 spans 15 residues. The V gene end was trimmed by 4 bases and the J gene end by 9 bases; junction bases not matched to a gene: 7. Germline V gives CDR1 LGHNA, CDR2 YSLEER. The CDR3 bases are TGCGCCAGCAGCCCCGGACAGGGGAGAGCTTCACCCCTCCACTTT. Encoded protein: CASSPGQGRASPLHF.

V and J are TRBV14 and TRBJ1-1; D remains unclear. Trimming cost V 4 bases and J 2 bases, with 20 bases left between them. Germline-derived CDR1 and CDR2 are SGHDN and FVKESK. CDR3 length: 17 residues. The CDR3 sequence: CASSRALLRDSNTEAFF. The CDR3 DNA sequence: TGTGCCAGCAGCCGCGCCCTGCTGCGAGACTCCAACACTGAAGCTTTCTTT. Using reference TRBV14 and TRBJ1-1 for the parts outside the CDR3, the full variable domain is EAGVTQFPSHSVIEKGQTVTLRCDPISGHDNLYWYRRVMGKEIKFLLHFVKESKQDESGMPNNRFLAERTGGTYSTLKVQPAELEDSGVYFCASSRALLRDSNTEAFFGQGTRLTVV.

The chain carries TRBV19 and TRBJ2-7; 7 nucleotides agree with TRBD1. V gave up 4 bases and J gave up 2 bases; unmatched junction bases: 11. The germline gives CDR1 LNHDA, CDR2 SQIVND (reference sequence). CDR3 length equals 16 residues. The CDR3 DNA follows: TGTGCCAGTAGTACCCCGGCGTGGACAGGCACCTACGAGCAGTACTTC. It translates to CASSTPAWTGTYEQYF.

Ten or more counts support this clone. CDR3 residues: CASSQDALGRDTQYF. Here the CDR3 DNA reads TGCGCCAGCAGCCAAGATGCCCTCGGGAGAGATACGCAGTATTTT. This chain uses TRBV4-1 with TRBJ2-3, with D perhaps TRBD2 (6 bases). The CDR3 is 15 amino acids. Germline V lookup: CDR1 MGHRA, CDR2 YSYEKL. V lost 0 bases to trimming and J lost 5 bases, with 12 bases between them.

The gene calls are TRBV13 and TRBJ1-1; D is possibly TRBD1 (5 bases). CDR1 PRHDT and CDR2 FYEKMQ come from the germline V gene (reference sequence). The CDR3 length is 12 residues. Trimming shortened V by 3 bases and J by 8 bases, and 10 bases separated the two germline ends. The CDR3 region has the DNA TGTGCCAGCAGCTTCGGGGGGGTAGAAGCTTTCTTT. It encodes CASSFGGVEAFF.

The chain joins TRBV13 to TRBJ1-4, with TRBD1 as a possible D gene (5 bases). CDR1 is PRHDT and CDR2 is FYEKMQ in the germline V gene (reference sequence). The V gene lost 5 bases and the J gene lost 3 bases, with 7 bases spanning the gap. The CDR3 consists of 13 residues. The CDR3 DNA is TGTGCCAGCAGCACGGGGGCTAATGAAAAACTGTTTTTT. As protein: CASSTGANEKLFF.

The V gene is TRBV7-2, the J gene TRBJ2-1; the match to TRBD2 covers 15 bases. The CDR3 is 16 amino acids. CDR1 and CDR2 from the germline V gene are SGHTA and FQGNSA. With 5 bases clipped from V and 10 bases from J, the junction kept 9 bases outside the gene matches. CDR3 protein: CASSPRGLAGGSEQFF. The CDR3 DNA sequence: TGTGCCAGCAGCCCCAGGGGACTAGCGGGAGGAAGCGAGCAGTTCTTC.

CDR3 sequence: CASSRSEAAHTEAFF. CDR3 nucleotides: TGTGCCAGCAGCCGATCGGAGGCGGCCCACACTGAAGCTTTCTTT. The V call is TRBV3-1 (or the pseudogene TRBV3-2), the J call TRBJ1-1; D remains unclear. This CDR3 has 15 residues. V was shortened by 4 bases and J by 3 bases, with 15 bases between the two germline ends. CDR1 LGHDT and CDR2 YNNKEL come from the germline V gene (reference sequence).

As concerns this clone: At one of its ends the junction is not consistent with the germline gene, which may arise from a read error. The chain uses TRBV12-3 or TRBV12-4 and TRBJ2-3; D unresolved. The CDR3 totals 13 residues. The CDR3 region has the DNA TGTGCCAGCAGATTAGATTGGTCAGATACGCAGTATTTT. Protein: CASRLDWSDTQYF.

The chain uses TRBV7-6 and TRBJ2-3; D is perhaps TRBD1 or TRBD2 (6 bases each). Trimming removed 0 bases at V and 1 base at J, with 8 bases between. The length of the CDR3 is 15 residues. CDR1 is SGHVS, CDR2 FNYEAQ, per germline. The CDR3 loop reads CASSLAGGRTDTQYF. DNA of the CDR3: TGTGCCAGCAGCTTAGCGGGGGGCCGCACAGATACGCAGTATTTT. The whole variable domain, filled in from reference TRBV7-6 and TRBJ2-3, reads GAGVSQSPRYKVTKRGQDVALRCDPISGHVSLYWYRQALGQGPEFLTYFNYEAQQDKSGLPNDRFSAERPEGSISTLTIQRTEQRDSAMYRCASSLAGGRTDTQYFGPGTRLTVL.

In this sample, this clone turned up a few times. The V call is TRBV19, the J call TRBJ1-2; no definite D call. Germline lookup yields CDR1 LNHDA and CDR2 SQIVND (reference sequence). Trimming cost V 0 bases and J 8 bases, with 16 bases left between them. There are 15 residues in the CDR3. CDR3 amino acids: CASSIDRYGLRGYTF. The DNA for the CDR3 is TGTGCCAGTAGTATAGATCGGTACGGCCTTCGGGGCTACACCTTC. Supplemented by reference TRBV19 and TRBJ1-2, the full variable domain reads DGGITQSPKYLFRKEGQNVTLSCEQNLNHDAMYWYRQDPGQGLRLIYYSQIVNDFQKGDIAEGYSVSREKKESFPLTVTSAQKNPTAFYLCASSIDRYGLRGYTFGSGTRLTVV.

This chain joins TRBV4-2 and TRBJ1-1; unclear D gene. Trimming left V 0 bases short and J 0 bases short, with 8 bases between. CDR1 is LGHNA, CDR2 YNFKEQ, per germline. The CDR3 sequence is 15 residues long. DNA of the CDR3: TGTGCCAGCAGCCAAGACCCGTACATGAACACTGAAGCTTTCTTT. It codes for CASSQDPYMNTEAFF.

CDR3 region: CASSYVLAGDEQYF. In DNA form, the CDR3 reads TGTGCCAGCAGTTACGTACTAGCGGGGGACGAGCAGTACTTC. This sequence joins TRBV6-2 or TRBV6-3 and TRBJ2-7; 11 bases map to TRBD2. Germline CDR1 reads MNHEY; CDR2 reads SVGEGT. The V and J ends lost 2 bases and 5 bases, in that order; junction bases with no gene match: 2. This CDR3 has 14 residues.

The DNA of the CDR3 is TGTGCCAGCAGCTCCTCCTTTGACAGGGCAGCGGGAAACACCATATATTTT. It codes for CASSSSFDRAAGNTIYF. The chain combines TRBV7-9 with TRBJ1-3; 7 bases map to TRBD1. The CDR3 covers 17 residues. J lost 4 bases, V lost 4 bases, and 13 bases had no gene match. Per the germline V gene, CDR1 is SEHNR and CDR2 is FQNEAQ (reference sequence).